This TCR beta chain was sequenced in a study of beta chain features in type 1 diabetes. Sort purity for all populations was recorded as exceeding 98%. The CDR3 runs to 15 residues. The junction had 2 bases not matched to a gene; V was cut back by 3 bases and J by 4 bases. The germline gives CDR1 SGHTA, CDR2 FQGTGA. Study results and limitations: In all four CD4+ subsets, TCRB CDR3 length was significantly, moderately reduced in type 1 diabetes.

Regarding this clone: The antigen remains unidentified.

Expressed TCRB transcripts were sequenced after all isolated RNA was converted to cDNA. Some clones are missing from TCRdb's copy, which holds only in-frame ones; the method was immunoSEQ multiplex PCR. The data contain about 370,000 clones, 8.5% to 10% of them singletons. The source of this sequence is a man aged 30 to 45 with type 1 diabetes. The V and J genes are TRBV7-3 and TRBJ1-5, with 11 positions matching TRBD1. Input material: central memory CD4+ T cells from blood. CDR3 bases: TGTGCCAGCAGCTTCGGGACAGGGGGTAATCAGCCCCAGCATTTT. It yields the protein CASSFGTGGNQPQHF.